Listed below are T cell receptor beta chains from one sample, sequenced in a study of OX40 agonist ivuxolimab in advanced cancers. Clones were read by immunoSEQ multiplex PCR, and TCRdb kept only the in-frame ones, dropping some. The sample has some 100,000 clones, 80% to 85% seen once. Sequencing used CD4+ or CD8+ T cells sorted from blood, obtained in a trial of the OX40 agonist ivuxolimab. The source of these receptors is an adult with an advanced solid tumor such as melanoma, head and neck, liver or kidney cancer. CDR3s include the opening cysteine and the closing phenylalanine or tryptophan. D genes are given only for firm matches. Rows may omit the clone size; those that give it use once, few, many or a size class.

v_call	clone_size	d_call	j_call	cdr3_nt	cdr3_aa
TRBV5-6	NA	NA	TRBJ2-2	TGTGCCAGCAGCTTACCCGGGACTCGTAACACCGGGGAGCTGTTTTTT	CASSLPGTRNTGELFF
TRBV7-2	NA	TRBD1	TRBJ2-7	TGTGCCAGCAGCTTCACCCAGGGGGCGAGATACGAGCAGTACTTC	CASSFTQGARYEQYF
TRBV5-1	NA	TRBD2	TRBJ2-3	TGCGCCAGCAGCTTGGGGGCTAGCGGGGGCACAGATACGCAGTATTTT	CASSLGASGGTDTQYF
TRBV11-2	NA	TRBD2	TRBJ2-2	TGTGCCAGCAGACCTACCCTTAGCGGGGAGGACACCGGGGAGCTGTTTTTT	CASRPTLSGEDTGELFF
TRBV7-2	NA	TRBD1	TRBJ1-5	TGTGCCAGCAGCTCGGGACAGGGGGAACAGCCCCAGCATTTT	CASSSGQGEQPQHF
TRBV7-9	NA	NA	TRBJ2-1	TGTGCCAGCAGCCGATCCTCAACTAGTTACAATGAGCAGTTCTTC	CASSRSSTSYNEQFF
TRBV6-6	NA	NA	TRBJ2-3	TGTGCCAGCCGAATCGAGGGGGGCTACTCTTTAGATACGCAGTATTTT	CASRIEGGYSLDTQYF
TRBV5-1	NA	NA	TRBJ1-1	TGCGCCAGCAGCTTGTGGTCTATGAACACTGAAGCTTTCTTT	CASSLWSMNTEAFF
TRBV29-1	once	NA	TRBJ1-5	TGCAGCGTTGAGCTTTTGATGCTTAGGCAGCCTGATCAGCCCCAGCATTTT	CSVELLMLRQPDQPQHF
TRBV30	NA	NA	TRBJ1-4	TGTGCCTGGAGTGCCTCGTGGGCAACTAATGAAAAACTGTTTTTT	CAWSASWATNEKLFF
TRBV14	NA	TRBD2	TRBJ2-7	TGTGCCAGCAGCCAGGGGATTGGACTAGCGGGGGCTTACGAGCAGTACTTC	CASSQGIGLAGAYEQYF
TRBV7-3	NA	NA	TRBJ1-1	TGTGCCAGCAGCTTAGCCTTGGGGACTGAAGCTTTCTTT	CASSLALGTEAFF
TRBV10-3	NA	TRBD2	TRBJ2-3	TGTGCCATAACCCTCGGGACTAGCGGGGATGGTAGCACAGATACGCAGTATTTT	CAITLGTSGDGSTDTQYF
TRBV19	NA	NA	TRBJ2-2	TGTGCCAGTAGTATAGGGTCCTCGGTTGGTACCGGGGAGCTGTTTTTT	CASSIGSSVGTGELFF
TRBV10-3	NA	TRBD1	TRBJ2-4	TGTGCCATCAGTGAGTCGAAGGGACAGAGTATTAACATTCAGTACTTC	CAISESKGQSINIQYF
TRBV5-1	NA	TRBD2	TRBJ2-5	TGCGCCAGCAGCTCCCCAGCGGGGGGCGGAGAGACCCAGTACTTC	CASSSPAGGGETQYF
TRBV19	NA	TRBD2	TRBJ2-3	TGTGCCAGTAGTATAGAAGCTGTGGGACTAGCGGGGCGAACGCAGTATTTT	CASSIEAVGLAGRTQYF
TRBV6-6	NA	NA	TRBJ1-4	TGTGCCAGCAGTACAGGGACTAATGAAAAACTGTTTTTT	CASSTGTNEKLFF
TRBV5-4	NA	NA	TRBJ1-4	TGTGCCAGCAGCCTAGGCGGGGGGCCCACTAATGAAAAACTGTTTTTT	CASSLGGGPTNEKLFF
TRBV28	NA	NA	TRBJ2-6	TGTGCCAGCAGCCTCGTGGGGACCTCTGGGGCCAACGTCCTGACTTTC	CASSLVGTSGANVLTF
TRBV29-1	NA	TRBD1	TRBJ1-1	TGCAGCGTCATCCGGGACAGGGATACTGAAGCTTTCTTT	CSVIRDRDTEAFF
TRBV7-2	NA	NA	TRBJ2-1	TGTGCCAGCAGCTCCTCGGGTCTACCCTACAATGAGCAGTTCTTC	CASSSSGLPYNEQFF
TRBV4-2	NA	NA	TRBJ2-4	TGTGCCAGCAGCCAAGATCTTCAGGGGGCCAAAAACATTCAGTACTTC	CASSQDLQGAKNIQYF
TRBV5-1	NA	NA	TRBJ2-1	TGCGCCAGCAGCTTGGATATTTATGAGCAGTTCTTC	CASSLDIYEQFF
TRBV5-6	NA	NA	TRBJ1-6	TGTGCCAGCAGGGACGCAGGGCGTAGAGGGAGTTCACCCCTCCACTTT	CASRDAGRRGSSPLHF
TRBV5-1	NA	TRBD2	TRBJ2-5	TGCGCTAGCAGCTTGGGGCTAGCGGGGGAGCAAGAGACCCAGTACTTC	CASSLGLAGEQETQYF
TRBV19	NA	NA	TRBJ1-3	TGTGCCAGTAGTATAGCCCCGGAGCCTGGAAACACCATATATTTT	CASSIAPEPGNTIYF
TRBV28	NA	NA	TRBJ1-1	TGTGCCAGCAGCCAAACGTCAGGCAACACTGAAGCTTTCTTT	CASSQTSGNTEAFF
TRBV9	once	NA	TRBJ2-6	TGTGCCAGCAGCGTAGTGACAGCTGGGGCCAACGTCCTGACTTTC	CASSVVTAGANVLTF
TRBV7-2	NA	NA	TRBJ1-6	TGTGCCAGCAGCCCAACCCATTCAGCGCCCTCCTATAATTCACCCCTCCACTTT	CASSPTHSAPSYNSPLHF
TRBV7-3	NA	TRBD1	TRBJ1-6	TGTGCCAGCAGCTCTCAAGGACAGGATCTCTCACCCCTCCACTTT	CASSSQGQDLSPLHF
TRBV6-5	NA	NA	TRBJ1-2	TGTGCCAGCAGTTACTCAGAGGAATACGGCTACACCTTC	CASSYSEEYGYTF